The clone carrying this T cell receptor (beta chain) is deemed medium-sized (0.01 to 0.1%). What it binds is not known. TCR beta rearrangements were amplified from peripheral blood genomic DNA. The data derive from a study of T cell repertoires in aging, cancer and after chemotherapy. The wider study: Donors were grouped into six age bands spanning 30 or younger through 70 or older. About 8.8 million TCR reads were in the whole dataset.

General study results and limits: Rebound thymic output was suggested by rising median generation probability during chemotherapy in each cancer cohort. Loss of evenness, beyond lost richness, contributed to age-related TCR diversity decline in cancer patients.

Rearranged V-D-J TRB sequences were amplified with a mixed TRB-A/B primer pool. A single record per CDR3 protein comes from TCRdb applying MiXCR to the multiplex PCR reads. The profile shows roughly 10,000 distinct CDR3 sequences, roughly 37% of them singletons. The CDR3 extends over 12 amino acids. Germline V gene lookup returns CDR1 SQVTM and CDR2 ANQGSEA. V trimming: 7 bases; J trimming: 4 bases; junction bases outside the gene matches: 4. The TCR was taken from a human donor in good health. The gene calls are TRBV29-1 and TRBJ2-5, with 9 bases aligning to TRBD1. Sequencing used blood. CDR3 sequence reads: CSANRGPETQYF. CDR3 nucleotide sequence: TGCAGCGCTAACAGGGGGCCAGAGACCCAGTACTTC.